This T cell receptor beta chain emerged from a study of cytomegalovirus exposure and HLA in healthy donors. Primers for the PCR totalled 60 Vbeta and 13 Jbeta. Clones were sequenced by immunoSEQ multiplex PCR, and TCRdb holds only the in-frame ones, with some missing. Of 75,000 to 90,000 clones in the sample, over 70% were seen once. The CDR3 is made up of 17 amino acids. V lost 4 bases to trimming and J lost 5 bases; unmatched junction nucleotides: 13. Germline loops: CDR1 SGHTA, CDR2 FQGNSA. Sequenced sample: PBMCs. This sequence originates from a man aged 25-45 years in good health and CMV-seropositive. The rearrangement joins TRBV7-2 to TRBJ2-2, with TRBD1 identical over 7 bases. CDR3 in amino acids: CASSWGRQGYQTGELFF. In DNA, the CDR3 is TGTGCCAGCAGCTGGGGCAGACAGGGATATCAAACCGGGGAGCTGTTTTTT.